Listed below are T cell receptor beta chains from one sample, sequenced in a study of human T cells and chemical hapten exposure. One entry per CDR3 protein results from TCRdb running MiXCR on the 5' RACE reads. The sample contains over 70,000 distinct CDR3 sequences, more than 15% of which appear only once. These receptors all come from a female donor in good health. Both conserved end residues are part of each CDR3. D genes are given only for firm matches. Clone size is not always given. Where it is, it says once, few, many or a class for expanded clones.

>TRBJ2-2|.|TRBV7-2|few
CASSRGHSTGELFF
TGTGCCAGCAGCCGAGGACATTCCACCGGGGAGCTGTTTTTT
>TRBJ2-7|TRBD2|TRBV7-9|few
CASSLGAGTSGYEQYF
TGTGCCAGCAGCCTAGGAGCCGGGACTAGCGGTTACGAGCAGTACTTC
>TRBJ1-2|.|TRBV7-9|few
CASTQVPNYGYTF
TGTGCCAGCACACAGGTTCCTAACTATGGCTACACCTTC
>TRBJ1-1|.|TRBV5-1|.
CASSFGGARDTEAFF
TGCGCCAGCAGCTTCGGAGGGGCAAGGGACACTGAAGCTTTCTTT
>TRBJ2-7|TRBD1|TRBV28|.
CASSTPGTGSPYEQYF
TGTGCCAGCAGTACCCCAGGGACAGGGTCTCCCTACGAGCAGTACTTC
>TRBJ2-3|TRBD1|TRBV5-1|.
CASSSNDRVTDTQYF
TGCGCCAGCAGCTCGAACGACAGGGTCACAGATACGCAGTATTTT
>TRBJ2-5|.|TRBV13|few
CASSLRGETQYF
TGTGCCAGCAGCCTCCGAGGAGAGACCCAGTACTTC
>TRBJ1-1|TRBD1|TRBV7-8|.
CASSLAWTGGETEAFF
TGTGCCAGCAGCTTAGCATGGACAGGGGGCGAGACTGAAGCTTTCTTT
>TRBJ2-5|.|TRBV5-1|.
CASSPYRHLRETQYF
TGCGCCAGCAGCCCCTACCGCCACCTGCGGGAGACCCAGTACTTC
>TRBJ2-1|.|TRBV7-2|.
CASSYAGLSYNEQFF
TGTGCCAGCAGCTACGCGGGCCTTTCCTACAATGAGCAGTTCTTC
>TRBJ1-5|TRBD1|TRBV12-3/TRBV12-4|.
CASTPGTDFQPQHF
TGTGCCAGCACCCCCGGGACAGATTTTCAGCCCCAGCATTTT
>TRBJ2-1|.|TRBV29-1|.
CSVDQGRSGEQFF
TGCAGCGTTGATCAGGGACGGAGTGGTGAGCAGTTCTTC
>TRBJ1-1|TRBD1|TRBV30|few
CAESTGANTEAFF
TGTGCCGAATCGACAGGGGCGAACACTGAAGCTTTCTTT
>TRBJ1-6|.|TRBV18|.
CASSLLSVGNSPLHF
TGTGCCAGCTCACTTCTATCGGTCGGGAATTCACCCCTCCACTTT
>TRBJ1-6|.|TRBV10-3|many
CAISELRQAQLHF
TGTGCCATCAGTGAGTTGCGACAGGCCCAACTCCACTTT
>TRBJ2-2|.|TRBV11-2|few
CASSLDRGGTGELFF
TGTGCCAGCAGCTTAGACAGGGGGGGCACCGGGGAGCTGTTTTTT
>TRBJ2-1|TRBD2|TRBV3-1|.
CASSQLAGGGSEYNEQFF
TGTGCCAGCAGCCAACTAGCGGGAGGCGGAAGTGAGTACAATGAGCAGTTCTTC
>TRBJ1-1|.|TRBV18|.
CASSASWNTEAFF
TGTGCCAGCTCTGCGAGTTGGAACACTGAAGCTTTCTTT